The T cell receptor (beta chain) described here comes from a study of blood T cell repertoires in COVID-19. Looking at the study overall: COVID-19 samples, acute and convalescent, were from the United States, Italy and Spain.

Germline V gene data show CDR1 as LNHNV and CDR2 as YYDKDF (reference sequence). The CDR3 sequence is 15 residues long. The V end lost 0 bases, the J end lost 0 bases, and 3 bases lay between the germline ends. The protocol was immunoSEQ multiplex PCR, while the TCRdb copy is restricted to in-frame clones and leaves out a portion. This repertoire shows approximately 250,000 clones, 84% found once; its top ten account for around 7.8%. The receptor comes from a human donor in a cohort sampled during active COVID-19. This chain uses TRBV15 with TRBJ2-6; D is ambiguous. The sequenced material came from peripheral blood. This CDR3 is CATSRDYSGANVLTF. The CDR3, as DNA: TGTGCCACCAGCAGAGATTACTCTGGGGCCAACGTCCTGACTTTC.